This paragraph covers one TCR beta chain sequence. In the source study's methods: Amplification of reference gene primers provided the estimated nucleated cell counts. The table came from immunoSEQ multiplex PCR; TCRdb's copy has only in-frame clones and leaves some out. V, J and clone size are taken as reported in that table, and D and trimming were inferred from the DNA itself. The sample shows tens of thousands of clones, around 83% of them seen only once. The data stem from a study of blood T cell repertoires in COVID-19. Study-level background: Samples taken during acute and convalescent COVID-19 were collected in the United States, Italy and Spain. T cells, B-cell-depleted T cells, or PBMCs supplied cDNA or gDNA.

From germline, CDR1 is LNHDA and CDR2 SQIVND (reference sequence). J was trimmed by 6 bases and V by 5 bases; bases with no gene match: 9. The CDR3 has 16 residues. Sample: peripheral blood. The chain joins TRBV19 to TRBJ2-5, with 13 positions matching TRBD2. This receptor was obtained from a man in his fifties or sixties with active COVID-19. CDR3 protein: CASSSRTSGSGKTQYF. CDR3 coding DNA: TGTGCCAGTAGTTCTCGGACTAGCGGGAGTGGTAAGACCCAGTACTTC.